This is a list of T cell receptor beta chains from one sample in a study of radiotherapy plus CTLA-4 blockade in lung cancer. Assay used: immunoSEQ multiplex PCR; TCRdb lists only in-frame clones, some missing. The sample lists about 95,000 clones, 83% occurring once. Material: peripheral blood, obtained from a patient treated with radiotherapy plus ipilimumab. The source is a human donor with non-small cell lung cancer who had stable disease on radiotherapy plus ipilimumab. CDR3s include the opening cysteine and the closing phenylalanine or tryptophan. Each record gives: J gene, clone size, V gene, D gene, CDR3 protein, CDR3 DNA. D genes are given only for firm matches. Only part of the rows carry a size: once, few, many, or a class if the clone is expanded.

>TRBJ1-3|few|TRBV15|.
CATSRDGRSGNTIYF
TGTGCCACCAGCAGAGACGGGAGATCTGGAAACACCATATATTTT
>TRBJ2-7|.|TRBV7-9|.
CASSSATGRYEQYF
TGTGCCAGCAGCTCAGCGACAGGGAGGTACGAGCAGTACTTC
>TRBJ2-5|once|TRBV4-1|.
CASSHPGAGIETQYF
TGCGCCAGCAGCCACCCGGGCGCGGGGATTGAGACCCAGTACTTC
>TRBJ2-3|.|TRBV19|TRBD1
CASSIAGQGATDTQYF
TGTGCCAGTAGTATAGCCGGACAGGGGGCAACAGATACGCAGTATTTT
>TRBJ2-5|few|TRBV2|.
CASSPRGWDTETQYF
TGTGCCAGCTCACCCCGGGGGTGGGATACGGAGACCCAGTACTTC
>TRBJ2-2|.|TRBV11-3|TRBD2
CASSLDLSSGSTGELFF
TGTGCCAGCAGCTTAGATCTGTCTAGCGGGAGCACCGGGGAGCTGTTTTTT
>TRBJ1-2|.|TRBV19|.
CASSIVGGRSGYGYTF
TGTGCCAGTAGTATAGTTGGAGGGCGGAGTGGCTATGGCTACACCTTC
>TRBJ2-3|.|TRBV5-1|.
CASSPVGASSDTQYF
TGCGCCAGCAGCCCCGTGGGAGCTAGTTCAGATACGCAGTATTTT
>TRBJ2-7|few|TRBV10-3|.
CAIGGQSYEQYF
TGTGCCATCGGAGGACAGTCCTACGAGCAGTACTTC
>TRBJ1-2|.|TRBV28|TRBD1
CASSLFTPGGEGYTF
TGTGCCAGCAGTTTATTTACCCCAGGGGGTGAGGGCTACACCTTC
>TRBJ2-7|few|TRBV19|.
CASSRQLAYEQYF
TGTGCCAGTAGCCGACAGTTAGCCTACGAGCAGTACTTC
>TRBJ2-1|.|TRBV5-1|TRBD1
CASSLFIGRTGESNEQFF
TGCGCCAGCAGCCTCTTTATCGGCAGGACAGGTGAGAGCAATGAGCAGTTCTTC
>TRBJ1-5|.|TRBV6-1|TRBD1
CASSAQGGQPQHF
TGTGCCAGCAGCGCTCAGGGGGGCCAGCCCCAGCATTTT
>TRBJ2-1|.|TRBV10-3|.
CAISEPGLGNEQFF
TGTGCCATCAGTGAGCCGGGACTCGGAAATGAGCAGTTCTTC
>TRBJ2-2|.|TRBV6-6|TRBD1
CASSTGQGIGELFF
TGTGCCAGCAGCACGGGACAGGGGATCGGGGAGCTGTTTTTT
>TRBJ2-5|once|TRBV1|.
CTSSQTPGSQETQYF
TGCACCAGCAGCCAAACTCCCGGAAGTCAAGAGACCCAGTACTTC
>TRBJ2-2|.|TRBV6-5|TRBD2
CASSYLAGDTGELFF
TGTGCCAGCAGTTACCTAGCGGGGGACACCGGGGAGCTGTTTTTT
>TRBJ1-1|.|TRBV19|.
CASSGQFNEAFF
TGTGCCAGTAGCGGACAGTTCAATGAAGCTTTCTTT
>TRBJ1-2|.|TRBV9|.
CASSATENYGYTF
TGTGCCAGCAGCGCGACGGAAAACTATGGCTACACCTTC
>TRBJ2-2|.|TRBV5-1|.
CASSISGPNTGELFF
TGCGCCAGCAGCATCTCCGGGCCGAACACCGGGGAGCTGTTTTTT
>TRBJ1-4|.|TRBV5-6|.
CASSFGSANEKLFF
TGTGCCAGCAGCTTCGGATCAGCTAATGAAAAACTGTTTTTT
>TRBJ2-2|.|TRBV4-1|TRBD2
CASSQDSGLAASTGELFF
TGCGCCAGCAGCCAAGATTCGGGACTAGCGGCCAGCACCGGGGAGCTGTTTTTT
>TRBJ2-2|once|TRBV5-1|TRBD2
CASSSFSGRARTNTGELFF
TGCGCCAGCAGCTCCTTTAGCGGGAGGGCCAGGACGAACACCGGGGAGCTGTTTTTT
>TRBJ2-7|.|TRBV28|TRBD1
CASSLMTGGSYEQYF
TGTGCCAGCAGTTTGATGACAGGGGGGTCCTACGAGCAGTACTTC
>TRBJ2-7|.|TRBV27|.
CASSFVRGLAVTYEQYF
TGTGCCAGCAGTTTCGTTCGCGGGTTAGCGGTTACCTACGAGCAGTACTTC
>TRBJ2-7|once|TRBV7-2|TRBD2
CASSFGLAGSYEQYF
TGTGCCAGCAGCTTTGGGCTAGCGGGCTCCTACGAGCAGTACTTC
>TRBJ2-7|.|TRBV21-1|.
CASGRQGSYEQYF
TGTGCCAGCGGTCGACAGGGCTCCTACGAGCAGTACTTC
>TRBJ2-2|.|TRBV5-1|TRBD2
CASEAGGARTGELFF
TGCGCCAGCGAAGCCGGGGGGGCGAGGACCGGGGAGCTGTTTTTT
>TRBJ2-2|.|TRBV9|.
CASSQGGARTGELFF
TGTGCCAGCAGCCAAGGGGGGGCTCGCACCGGGGAGCTGTTTTTT
>TRBJ1-3|.|TRBV6-5|.
CASSRGGVIRNTIYF
TGTGCCAGCAGCCGAGGAGGGGTGATACGAAACACCATATATTTT
>TRBJ1-3|.|TRBV5-4|.
CASSLGPNSGNTIYF
TGTGCCAGCAGCTTGGGACCGAACTCTGGAAACACCATATATTTT